This T cell receptor (beta chain) was found in a study of shared clonotypes between healthy human individuals. Every donor, a Caucasian adult, lived in Nashville, Tennessee. Roughly 93 million PBMCs supplied genomic DNA for unsorted samples. Profiled with immunoSEQ multiplex PCR; TCRdb holds only in-frame clones, not every one. The table records hundreds of thousands of clones, roughly four fifths of them present only once. The germline gives CDR1 MNHNS, CDR2 SASEGT. V shed 1 base and J shed 4 bases, with 17 bases lying between them. The CDR3 is 16 residues long. Notes on this clone: Antigen unknown.

Study-wide points: Donor clonotype sharing was expected to depend on sequencing depth.

Sequenced material: PBMCs. This chain joins TRBV6-1 and TRBJ2-7; TRBD1 might be the D (5 bases). This clonotype originated in a woman aged 40-49 years in good health. Some clones in this sample may be carry-over from other donors' samples. CDR3 sequence (DNA): TGTGCCAGCAGTGAAGACGATGGACAAGGAATATACGAGCAGTACTTC. It translates to CASSEDDGQGIYEQYF.